These 21 T cell receptor beta chains were all obtained from the same sample, sequenced in a study of shared clonotypes between healthy human individuals (dated by TCRdb to the early 2020s). CD8 naive samples were CD45RO-negative cells positively selected for CCR7, giving a CD45RA+CCR7+ population that excluded TemRA cells. Library method: the immunoSEQ multiplex PCR assay. Sourced from immuneACCESS, this table was stored by TCRdb with only in-frame sequences that have V and J called. A share of the clones is absent; for the studies checked, an unresolved V gene accounts for under half, and the remainder has no known explanation. The sample has about 2 million clones on record, around 96% of them singletons. The ten largest clones represent more than 0.95% of the sample. The sample comprised naive CD8+ T cells sorted from blood. Reading the label with the study, this specimen's cell subset or site is: CD45RA+CCR7+. The receptors were gathered from a man between 18 and 29 years old in good health.

The chain carries TRBV11-1 and TRBJ2-7; 9 bases fit TRBD1. V lost 4 bases and J lost 7; bases outside the gene matches: 11. Germline assignment: CDR1 SGHAT and CDR2 FQDESV (reference sequence). The CDR3 has 15 residues. The CDR3 loop is CASSSADRGSGEQYF. The CDR3 DNA is TGTGCCAGCAGCTCGGCGGACAGGGGATCGGGGGAGCAGTACTTC.

This clone was seen once. The chain carries TRBV7-2 and TRBJ2-7; 8 nucleotides match TRBD1. Germline V lookup: CDR1 SGHTA, CDR2 FQGNSA. This CDR3 contains 17 residues. Losses at the gene ends were 5 bases for V and 3 bases for J; bases not matched to a gene: 15. The CDR3 coding sequence is TGTGCCAGCAGCCCTAGAGGGCAGGGGGCGATTCACTACGAGCAGTACTTC. Amino acid sequence: CASSPRGQGAIHYEQYF.

In the case of this clone: The same CDR3 can be traced to other DNA sequences in this sample. This chain uses TRBV7-9 with TRBJ2-7; tentative D call: TRBD1 (6 bases). Trimming removed 0 bases at V and 3 bases at J, with 6 bases between. Germline CDR1 is SEHNR and CDR2 is FQNEAQ (reference sequence). The CDR3 sequence is 13 residues long. The CDR3 spells CASSLADSYEQYF. The CDR3 DNA reads as TGTGCCAGCAGCTTAGCGGACAGCTACGAGCAGTACTTC.

V and J are TRBV6-5 and TRBJ2-1; 7 nucleotides agree with TRBD1. Germline V gives CDR1 MNHEY, CDR2 SVGAGI. Trimming removed 6 bases from V and 4 bases from J; junction bases left unmatched: 6. The CDR3 spans 14 residues. As DNA, the CDR3 is TGTGCCAGCAGCCCTTTGACAGGGTACAATGAGCAGTTCTTC. Residues: CASSPLTGYNEQFF.

For this clone: Other DNA sequences within the sample encode an identical CDR3. The CDR3 region has the DNA TGCGCCAGCAGCCAAGACCAAGCGGGGGTCTACGAGCAGTACTTC. It is translated as CASSQDQAGVYEQYF. The rearrangement uses TRBV4-3 and TRBJ2-7, with 8 bases identical to TRBD2. J gave up 3 bases and V 0 bases, and 4 bases lay outside the gene matches. The CDR3 contains 15 residues. CDR1 is LGHNA and CDR2 is YSLEER in the germline V gene.

Note on this clone: Germline and junction disagree at one end, which may indicate a read error. The gene calls are TRBV19 and TRBJ1-4; no definite D call. CDR1 and CDR2 from the germline V gene are LNHDA and SQIVND (reference sequence). The CDR3 consists of 12 residues. The CDR3 reads CASSLPGPSSVF. Written as DNA, the CDR3 is TGTGCCAGTAGTCTACCGGGCCCCTCTTCGGTTTTT. Variable domain in full (rest from reference TRBV19 and TRBJ1-4): DGGITQSPKYLFRKEGQNVTLSCEQNLNHDAMYWYRQDPGQGLRLIYYSQIVNDFQKGDIAEGYSVSREKKESFPLTVTSAQKNPTAFYLCASSLPGPSSVFGSGTQLSVL.

This chain links TRBV7-9 with TRBJ2-5, with TRBD1 matching 7 bases. This CDR3 has 15 amino acids. The germline gives CDR1 SEHNR, CDR2 FQNEAQ (reference sequence). V lost 4 bases to trimming and J lost 2 bases; unmatched junction nucleotides: 7. In DNA, the CDR3 is TGTGCCAGCAGCTCCCGGGACAGCGATCAAGAGACCCAGTACTTC. Its translation: CASSSRDSDQETQYF.

Written as DNA, the CDR3 is TGTGCCAGCAGCGTACACGCGGGGGCCACAGATACGCAGTATTTT. This encodes CASSVHAGATDTQYF. The V and J genes are TRBV9 and TRBJ2-3; a weak D match, TRBD2 (7 bases). This CDR3 is built from 15 residues. V was cut by 1 base and J by 2 bases, with 11 bases left in between. The V gene's germline CDR1 is SGDLS and CDR2 YYNGEE.

The V and J genes are TRBV4-1 and TRBJ1-2; 9 nucleotides align to TRBD1. With 0 bases clipped from V and 8 bases from J, the junction kept 13 bases outside the gene matches. CDR1 MGHRA and CDR2 YSYEKL come from the germline V gene. The CDR3 contains 17 residues. In nucleotides, the CDR3 is TGCGCCAGCAGCCAAGACCTGACAGGGGGACGGCAAGGCGGCTACACCTTC. It is translated as CASSQDLTGGRQGGYTF.

The chain employs TRBV30 and TRBJ2-5; D is uncertain. Germline values: CDR1 GTSNPN, CDR2 SVGIG (reference sequence). The V end lost 4 bases, the J end lost 2 bases, and 11 bases lay between the germline ends. The CDR3 is 13 amino acids. The CDR3 DNA reads as TGTGCCTGGAATAAAGGTTTGCAAGAGACCCAGTACTTC. Amino acid sequence: CAWNKGLQETQYF.

The rearrangement joins TRBV27 to TRBJ2-7; maybe TRBD2 (6 bases). Germline CDR1 is MNHEY and CDR2 is SMNVEV (reference sequence). CDR3 length: 17 residues. Trimming stripped 0 bases from V and 7 bases from J, with 22 bases between. In nucleotides, the CDR3 is TGTGCCAGCAGTTTATCTCCCGGGGCGGGACTCTCGGGGGAGCAGTACTTC. The encoded protein is CASSLSPGAGLSGEQYF.

V is TRBV4-3 and J is TRBJ2-6; 8 bases are a match to TRBD1. CDR3 length: 18 amino acids. Germline CDR1 LGHNA, CDR2 YSLEER. J lost 2 bases, V lost 0 bases, and 6 bases had no gene match. In nucleotides, the CDR3 is TGCGCCAGCAGCCAAGAGACAGGGGTTGGTGCTGGGGCCAACGTCCTGACTTTC. Translation gives CASSQETGVGAGANVLTF.

About this clone: This sample also contains other DNA sequences that code for the same CDR3. The rearrangement uses TRBV27 and TRBJ2-7; D assignment may be TRBD1 or TRBD2 (6 bases each). Looked up from germline, CDR1 is MNHEY and CDR2 is SMNVEV (reference sequence). The CDR3 covers 14 residues. V lost 0 bases to trimming and J lost 2 bases, with 8 bases between them. The CDR3 DNA follows: TGTGCCAGCAGTTTATCGGGGGGCCCCTACGAGCAGTACTTC. This codes for CASSLSGGPYEQYF.

The chain links TRBV6-5 to TRBJ2-7; 7 nucleotides match TRBD1. Germline V gene sequence: CDR1 MNHEY, CDR2 SVGAGI. The CDR3 is made up of 14 amino acids. J gave up 2 bases and V 6 bases, and 7 bases lay outside the gene matches. Written as DNA, the CDR3 is TGTGCCAGCAGCCTAGACAGGGCGGCCTACGAGCAGTACTTC. This encodes CASSLDRAAYEQYF.

V usage is TRBV4-1 and J usage is TRBJ2-4, with D unclear. The V and J ends lost 11 bases and 1 base respectively, with 21 bases between them. This CDR3 is 16 amino acids long. The germline CDR1 and CDR2 sequences are MGHRA and YSYEKL. The CDR3 reads CAGPRNKHLAKNIQYF. CDR3 nucleotide sequence: TGCGCCGGACCGAGAAATAAGCACTTGGCCAAAAACATTCAGTACTTC.

The chain is built from TRBV25-1 and TRBJ2-2, with D unresolved. The germline CDR1 and CDR2 sequences are MGHDK and SYGVNS. This CDR3 has 14 amino acids. V lost 4 bases, J lost 11 bases, and 17 bases lay in between. CDR3 loop: CASSGVFKAPELFF. CDR3 nucleotides: TGTGCCAGCAGTGGGGTTTTTAAGGCGCCCGAGCTGTTTTTT. The entire variable domain, with the rest obtained from reference TRBV25-1 and TRBJ2-2, is as follows: EADIYQTPRYLVIGTGKKITLECSQTMGHDKMYWYQQDPGMELHLIHYSYGVNSTEKGDLSSESTVSRIRTEHFPLTLESARPSHTSQYLCASSGVFKAPELFFGEGSRLTVL.

The V call is TRBV30, the J call TRBJ1-1, with 7 bases identical to TRBD1. The germline V gene encodes CDR1 GTSNPN and CDR2 SVGIG (reference sequence). Unmatched junction bases numbered 8, after V lost 0 bases and J lost 7 bases. The CDR3 length is 14 residues. CDR3 protein: CAWSVQGTSFEAFF. CDR3 coding DNA: TGTGCCTGGAGTGTACAGGGGACAAGTTTTGAAGCTTTCTTT.

J is TRBJ1-3 and V is TRBV19; D is perhaps TRBD1 (5 bases). CDR1 LNHDA and CDR2 SQIVND come from the germline V gene (reference sequence). The CDR3 sequence is 17 residues long. V lost 4 bases, J lost 3 bases, and 19 bases lay in between. CDR3 in DNA: TGTGCCAGTAGTAAGGTGGCCCAACAGGTGTTTGGAAACACCATATATTTT. The encoded protein is CASSKVAQQVFGNTIYF.

As concerns this clone: Other DNA sequences in the same sample also yield this CDR3. The rearrangement links TRBV30 to TRBJ2-1; weak D call: TRBD1 (5 bases). The V end lost 2 bases, the J end lost 1 base, and 6 bases lay between the germline ends. CDR1 GTSNPN and CDR2 SVGIG come from the germline V gene (reference sequence). The CDR3 totals 13 residues. CDR3 region: CAWSRGSYNEQFF. As DNA, the CDR3 is TGTGCCTGGAGTAGGGGTTCCTACAATGAGCAGTTCTTC. Full variable domain (remainder filled in from reference TRBV30 and TRBJ2-1): SQTIHQWPATLVQPVGSPLSLECTVEGTSNPNLYWYRQAAGRGLQLLFYSVGIGQISSEVPQNLSASRPQDRQFILSSKKLLLSDSGFYLCAWSRGSYNEQFFGPGTRLTVL.

This sequence joins TRBV29-1 and TRBJ2-7; D is uncertain. Looked up from germline, CDR1 is SQVTM and CDR2 is ANQGSEA. The CDR3 is 13 amino acids. Deletions cut 0 bases from V and 0 bases from J, with 6 bases between. The CDR3 sequence: CSVEEHNSYEQYF. Written as DNA, the CDR3 is TGCAGCGTTGAAGAGCACAACTCCTACGAGCAGTACTTC.

The V gene is TRBV7-2, the J gene TRBJ2-1; TRBD1 matches 9 bases. The CDR3 is made up of 15 amino acids. Germline values: CDR1 SGHTA, CDR2 FQGNSA. The junction had 4 bases not matched to a gene; V was cut back by 0 bases and J by 7 bases. CDR3 nucleotide sequence: TGTGCCAGCAGCTTAGCGGGACAGGGTATTAATGAGCAGTTCTTC. Encoded protein: CASSLAGQGINEQFF.